The 17 T cell receptor beta chains presented below share a single source sample, sequenced in a study of T cells in Graves' hyperthyroidism and ophthalmopathy. The investigators amplified TCR beta CDR3 regions from RNA transcripts. The TCR CDR3 was amplified in a first-round RT-PCR using the HTBI primer set. TCRdb used MiXCR to reprocess the multiplex PCR reads, holding one entry per CDR3 protein. This table has 550,000 to 650,000 distinct CDR3 sequences, approximately 13% appearing once. The sequenced material came from blood. These receptors originate from a woman in her 30s with Graves' hyperthyroidism that later progressed to Graves' ophthalmopathy.

V usage is TRBV24-1 and J usage is TRBJ1-4; the D gene is possibly TRBD1 (5 bases). Germline CDR1 and CDR2: KGHDR and SFDVKD. The CDR3 length is 15 residues. V shed 9 bases and J shed 4 bases, with 17 bases lying between them. The CDR3 DNA reads as TGTGCCACCGGCGAGGCGGGGGGGGGTAATGAAAAACTGTTTTTT. It encodes CATGEAGGGNEKLFF.

Ten or more counts support this clonotype. The chain carries TRBV28 and TRBJ2-7, with a weak D call TRBD1 (5 bases). V was cut by 2 bases and J by 7 bases, with 12 bases left in between. This CDR3 is built from 13 residues. Germline V lookup: CDR1 MDHEN, CDR2 SYDVKM. The DNA for the CDR3 is TGTGCCAGCAGTTTACCGGATAGGGGAGAGCAGTACTTC. This gives the protein CASSLPDRGEQYF.

As DNA, the CDR3 is TGCAGCGTTGAATCTCCGAGGGACTTTAGGAGCTACACCTTC. It specifies CSVESPRDFRSYTF. The rearrangement uses TRBV29-1 and TRBJ1-2, with D maybe TRBD1 (5 bases). This CDR3 region has 14 residues. V gave up 2 bases and J gave up 9 bases, with 19 bases separating them. Germline V gene sequence: CDR1 SQVTM, CDR2 ANQGSEA.

The sample holds many counts of this clonotype. The rearrangement uses TRBV30 and TRBJ1-2; perhaps TRBD1 as D (5 bases). From germline, CDR1 is GTSNPN and CDR2 SVGIG (reference sequence). The germline V and J ends were trimmed by 2 bases and 6 bases, with 13 bases remaining between them. The CDR3 extends over 13 amino acids. CDR3 nucleotide sequence: TGTGCCTGGAGTAGAAAACAAGGGGATGGCTACACCTTC. As protein: CAWSRKQGDGYTF.

This chain joins TRBV11-2 and TRBJ2-5; TRBD2 is a possible D gene (6 bases). V was trimmed by 6 bases and J by 5 bases, leaving 19 bases between them. The CDR3 runs to 15 residues. Germline lookup yields CDR1 SGHAT and CDR2 FQNNGV. CDR3 DNA: TGTGCCAGCAGACCCAGGGAGCTAGCGTGGGAGACCCAGTACTTC. It is translated as CASRPRELAWETQYF.

Ten or more counts support this clonotype. The chain uses TRBV6-1 and TRBJ2-7; 11 nucleotides match TRBD2. This CDR3 has 14 amino acids. The germline CDR1 and CDR2 sequences are MNHNS and SASEGT. The V gene end was trimmed by 7 bases and the J gene end by 2 bases; junction bases not matched to a gene: 4. CDR3: CASTPLAGAYEQYF. The CDR3 nucleotides are TGTGCCAGCACCCCACTAGCGGGGGCCTACGAGCAGTACTTC.

This clonotype has a count of ten or more. The V gene is TRBV20-1, the J gene TRBJ2-7, with a weak D call TRBD2 (5 bases). CDR1 DFQATT and CDR2 SNEGSKA come from the germline V gene (reference sequence). CDR3 length: 14 amino acids. V shed 1 base and J shed 4 bases, with 14 bases lying between them. The CDR3 region is CSARGGTAGYEQYF. The CDR3 DNA reads as TGCAGTGCTAGAGGCGGTACCGCGGGTTACGAGCAGTACTTC.

Many counts were recorded for this clonotype. The V and J genes are TRBV7-2 and TRBJ2-7; D may be TRBD1 (5 bases). The V end lost 2 bases, the J end lost 2 bases, and 13 bases lay between the germline ends. From germline, CDR1 is SGHTA and CDR2 FQGNSA. The CDR3 runs to 15 residues. CDR3 amino acids: CASSLIRTPAYEQYF. As DNA, the CDR3 is TGTGCCAGCAGCTTAATCCGGACACCAGCCTACGAGCAGTACTTC. The full variable domain, with the rest looked up from reference TRBV7-2 and TRBJ2-7, is GAGVSQSPSNKVTEKGKDVELRCDPISGHTALYWYRQSLGQGLEFLIYFQGNSAPDKSGLPSDRFSAERTGGSVSTLTIQRTQQEDSAVYLCASSLIRTPAYEQYFGPGTRLTVT.

This clonotype was recorded at least ten times. V and J are TRBV5-1 and TRBJ2-1, with a tentative D call TRBD1 (5 bases). This CDR3 spans 12 amino acids. V lost 4 bases and J 9 bases, leaving 11 bases between the germline ends. Germline CDR1 reads SGHRS; CDR2 reads YFSETQ. CDR3 nucleotide sequence: TGCGCCAGCAGCCTCAGGGAACCTGAGCAGTTCTTC. Translating it yields CASSLREPEQFF.

This clonotype was seen at least ten times. The CDR3 sequence is CATRPSGRGEQFF. CDR3 DNA sequence: TGTGCCACCAGGCCTAGCGGGAGGGGTGAGCAGTTCTTC. The chain carries TRBV24-1 and TRBJ2-1; 12 bases align to TRBD2. The germline V gene encodes CDR1 KGHDR and CDR2 SFDVKD. The ends lost 7 bases at V and 9 bases at J; junction bases unmatched: 3. CDR3 size: 13 residues.

This clonotype showed up just a few times. This chain joins TRBV3-1 and TRBJ2-5; D is undetermined. The ends were cut back, 1 base at V and 6 bases at J, with 12 bases in the middle. This CDR3 is 14 amino acids long. Germline V lookup: CDR1 LGHDT, CDR2 YNNKEL (reference sequence). The CDR3 DNA reads as TGTGCCAGCAGCCAAGGCTGGGCCGAGCAGACCCAGTACTTC. This sequence encodes CASSQGWAEQTQYF.

Worth noting for this clonotype: A much more abundant neighbour one base away suggests this may be a read error. The chain links TRBV28 to TRBJ2-7; 8 bases are a match to TRBD2. The CDR3 extends over 14 amino acids. The germline V gene encodes CDR1 MDHEN and CDR2 SYDVKM. Germline trimming cut 11 bases from V and 0 bases from J; bases unmatched to any gene: 9. The CDR3 loop is CAGVSGRSSYEQYF. CDR3 nucleotide sequence: TGTGCCGGAGTAAGCGGGAGATCCTCCTACGAGCAGTACTTC.

V is TRBV2 and J is TRBJ1-1; D not resolved. In germline, CDR1 is SNHLY, CDR2 FYNNEI. The germline V and J ends were trimmed by 3 bases and 1 base, with 15 bases remaining between them. The CDR3 sequence is 16 residues long. CDR3 coding DNA: TGTGCCAGCAGTGACCCGGCGGGGAATGGGAACACTGAAGCTTTCTTT. It specifies CASSDPAGNGNTEAFF.

This clonotype was recorded at least ten times. The CDR3 protein is CASSFQGAAGANVLTF. CDR3 nucleotide sequence: TGTGCCAGCAGCTTCCAGGGGGCGGCAGGGGCCAACGTCCTGACTTTC. The V and J genes are TRBV7-9 and TRBJ2-6; 8 bases are a match to TRBD1. CDR3 length equals 16 residues. From germline, CDR1 is SEHNR and CDR2 FQNEAQ (reference sequence). V trimming: 3 bases; J trimming: 4 bases; junction bases outside the gene matches: 5.

V is TRBV29-1 and J is TRBJ2-1; D remains unclear. Trimming stripped 3 bases from V and 1 base from J, with 16 bases between. The germline V gene encodes CDR1 SQVTM and CDR2 ANQGSEA. This CDR3 region has 16 residues. This chain's CDR3 is CSVDRAALRSYNEQFF. DNA of the CDR3: TGCAGCGTTGATAGGGCAGCCCTAAGATCCTACAATGAGCAGTTCTTC.

The sample holds many counts of this clonotype. This chain links TRBV20-1 with TRBJ2-1; 11 bases are a match to TRBD2. Germline trimming cut 5 bases from V and 6 bases from J; bases unmatched to any gene: 6. Germline V lookup: CDR1 DFQATT, CDR2 SNEGSKA (reference sequence). The CDR3 is 14 amino acids. The CDR3 reads CSAPGLAGFNEQFF. CDR3 DNA sequence: TGCAGTGCTCCCGGACTAGCGGGTTTCAATGAGCAGTTCTTC.

This clonotype was seen only a few times. The chain employs TRBV28 and TRBJ2-7, with D perhaps TRBD1 or TRBD2 (6 bases each). The CDR3 contains 20 residues. Trimming left V 3 bases short and J 2 bases short, with 29 bases between. Germline CDR1 reads MDHEN; CDR2 reads SYDVKM. The CDR3 spells CASSFWSAAWEDRTPYEQYF. The CDR3 DNA reads TGTGCCAGCAGTTTTTGGTCGGCCGCATGGGAGGACAGAACTCCCTACGAGCAGTACTTC.